Included here is one T cell receptor beta chain sequence, with context. The data were taken from a study of T cell responses to AZD1222 COVID-19 vaccine. About the research overall: Whether given at about 4 or about 12 weeks, second doses were pooled.

The method was immunoSEQ multiplex PCR; TCRdb's version includes in-frame clones alone and lacks a portion of them. This repertoire shows approximately 140,000 clones, about 87% found once; its top ten account for about 14%. The CDR3 covers 14 residues. The V gene's germline CDR1 is MNHEY and CDR2 SVGEGT. Trimming removed 2 bases at V and 0 bases at J, with 7 bases between. The rearrangement uses TRBV6-2 or TRBV6-3 and TRBJ1-2; D remains unclear. The sample consisted of peripheral blood, taken on day 0 of AZD1222 vaccination. The sequence was collected from an adult in good health. The CDR3 spells CASSYGRTNYGYTF. The CDR3 DNA is TGTGCCAGCAGTTACGGCAGAACTAACTATGGCTACACCTTC.